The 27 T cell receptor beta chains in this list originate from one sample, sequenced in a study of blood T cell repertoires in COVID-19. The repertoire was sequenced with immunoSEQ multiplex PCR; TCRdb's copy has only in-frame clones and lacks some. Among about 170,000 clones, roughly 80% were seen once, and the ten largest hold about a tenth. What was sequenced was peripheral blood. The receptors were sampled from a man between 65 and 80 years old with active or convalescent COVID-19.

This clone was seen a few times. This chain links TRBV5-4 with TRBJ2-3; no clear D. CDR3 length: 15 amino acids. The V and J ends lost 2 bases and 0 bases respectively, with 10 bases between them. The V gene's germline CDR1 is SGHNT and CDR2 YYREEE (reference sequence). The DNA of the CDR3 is TGTGCCAGCAGCTTCCAGAACCCTAGCACAGATACGCAGTATTTT. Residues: CASSFQNPSTDTQYF.

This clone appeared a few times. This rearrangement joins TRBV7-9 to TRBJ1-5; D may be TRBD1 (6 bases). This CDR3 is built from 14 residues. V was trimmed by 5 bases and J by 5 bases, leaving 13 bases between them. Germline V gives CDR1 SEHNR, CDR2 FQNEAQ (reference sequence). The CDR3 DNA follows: TGTGCCAGCAGCCCGACAGGTACAGATCAGCCCCAGCATTTT. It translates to CASSPTGTDQPQHF. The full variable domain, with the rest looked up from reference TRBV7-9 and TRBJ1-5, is DTGVSQNPRHKITKRGQNVTFRCDPISEHNRLYWYRQTLGQGPEFLTYFQNEAQLEKSRLLSDRFSAERPKGSFSTLEIQRTEQGDSAMYLCASSPTGTDQPQHFGDGTRLSIL.

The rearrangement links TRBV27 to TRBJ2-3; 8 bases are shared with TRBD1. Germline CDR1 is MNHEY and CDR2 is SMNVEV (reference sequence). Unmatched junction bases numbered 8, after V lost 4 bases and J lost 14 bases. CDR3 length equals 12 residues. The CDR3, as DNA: TGTGCCAGCAGTTCCCGGACAGGGTCATGGTATTTT. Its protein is CASSSRTGSWYF.

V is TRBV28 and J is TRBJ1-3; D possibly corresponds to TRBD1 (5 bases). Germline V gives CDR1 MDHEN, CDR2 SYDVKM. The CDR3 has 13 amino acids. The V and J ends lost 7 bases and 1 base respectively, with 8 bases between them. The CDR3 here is CASTTGSGNTIYF. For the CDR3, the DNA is TGTGCCAGCACAACAGGATCTGGAAACACCATATATTTT.

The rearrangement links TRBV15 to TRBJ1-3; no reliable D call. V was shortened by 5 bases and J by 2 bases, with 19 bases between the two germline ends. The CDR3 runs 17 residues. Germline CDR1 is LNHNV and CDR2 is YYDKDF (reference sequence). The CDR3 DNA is TGTGCCACCAGCCCCCCCGGGGTACGGACGGCTGGAAACACCATATATTTT. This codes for CATSPPGVRTAGNTIYF.

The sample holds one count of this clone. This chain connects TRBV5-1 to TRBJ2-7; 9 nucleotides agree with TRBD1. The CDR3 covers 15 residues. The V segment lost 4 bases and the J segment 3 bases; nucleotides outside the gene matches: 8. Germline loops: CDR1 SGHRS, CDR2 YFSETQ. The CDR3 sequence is CASSIGTGIFYEQYF. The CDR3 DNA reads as TGCGCCAGCAGCATAGGGACAGGGATTTTCTACGAGCAGTACTTC.

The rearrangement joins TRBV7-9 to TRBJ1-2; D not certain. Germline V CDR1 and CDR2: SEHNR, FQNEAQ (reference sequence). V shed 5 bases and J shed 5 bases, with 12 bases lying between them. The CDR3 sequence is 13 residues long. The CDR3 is CASSNEGLYGYTF. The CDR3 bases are TGTGCCAGCAGCAACGAGGGCTTGTATGGCTACACCTTC. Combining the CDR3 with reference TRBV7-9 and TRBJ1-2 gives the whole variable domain DTGVSQNPRHKITKRGQNVTFRCDPISEHNRLYWYRQTLGQGPEFLTYFQNEAQLEKSRLLSDRFSAERPKGSFSTLEIQRTEQGDSAMYLCASSNEGLYGYTFGSGTRLTVV.

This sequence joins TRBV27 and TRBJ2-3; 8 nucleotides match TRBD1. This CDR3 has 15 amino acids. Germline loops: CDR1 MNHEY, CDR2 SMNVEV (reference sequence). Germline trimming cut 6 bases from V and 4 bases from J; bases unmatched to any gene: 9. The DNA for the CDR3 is TGTGCCAGCAGGACCCGACAGGGGAACGCAGATACGCAGTATTTT. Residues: CASRTRQGNADTQYF.

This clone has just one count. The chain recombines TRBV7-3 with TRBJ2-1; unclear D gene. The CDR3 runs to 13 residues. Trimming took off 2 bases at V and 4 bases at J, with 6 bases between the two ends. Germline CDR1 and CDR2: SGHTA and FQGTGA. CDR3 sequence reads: CASSLGIYNEQFF. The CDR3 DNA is TGTGCCAGCAGCTTAGGCATTTACAATGAGCAGTTCTTC.

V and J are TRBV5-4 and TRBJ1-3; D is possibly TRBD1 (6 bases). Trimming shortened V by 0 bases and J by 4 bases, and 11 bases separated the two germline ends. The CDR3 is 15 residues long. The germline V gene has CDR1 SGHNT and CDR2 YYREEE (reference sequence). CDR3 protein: CASSLESGAGNTIYF. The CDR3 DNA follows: TGTGCCAGCAGCTTGGAGTCAGGGGCAGGAAACACCATATATTTT.

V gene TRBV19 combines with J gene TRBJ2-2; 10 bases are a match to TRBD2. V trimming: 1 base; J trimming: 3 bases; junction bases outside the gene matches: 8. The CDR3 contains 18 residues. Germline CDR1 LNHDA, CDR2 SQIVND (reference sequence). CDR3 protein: CASSIALSLAGYTGELFF. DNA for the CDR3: TGTGCCAGTAGTATAGCCCTGTCACTAGCGGGGTACACCGGGGAGCTGTTTTTT.

The CDR3 coding sequence is TGTGCCAGCAGCCCCCTCCTTGGGCAGTTTAGCACAGATACGCAGTATTTT. This encodes CASSPLLGQFSTDTQYF. V usage is TRBV7-2 and J usage is TRBJ2-3; D call uncertain. The V gene lost 5 bases and the J gene lost 0 bases, with 18 bases spanning the gap. The CDR3 contains 17 residues. Per germline, CDR1 SGHTA and CDR2 FQGNSA.

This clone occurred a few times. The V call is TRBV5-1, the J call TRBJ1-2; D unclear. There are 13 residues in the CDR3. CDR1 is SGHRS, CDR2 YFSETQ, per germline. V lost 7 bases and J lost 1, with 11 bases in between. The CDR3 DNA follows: TGCGCCAGCTCGGACGGGAGTAACTATGGCTACACCTTC. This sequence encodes CASSDGSNYGYTF.

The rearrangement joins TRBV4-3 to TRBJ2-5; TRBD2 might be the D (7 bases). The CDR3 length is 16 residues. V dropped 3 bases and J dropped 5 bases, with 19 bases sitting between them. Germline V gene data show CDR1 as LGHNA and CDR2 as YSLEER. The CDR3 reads CASSQLVSGGGETQYF. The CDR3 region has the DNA TGCGCCAGCAGCCAGCTCGTTTCGGGGGGCGGCGAGACCCAGTACTTC.

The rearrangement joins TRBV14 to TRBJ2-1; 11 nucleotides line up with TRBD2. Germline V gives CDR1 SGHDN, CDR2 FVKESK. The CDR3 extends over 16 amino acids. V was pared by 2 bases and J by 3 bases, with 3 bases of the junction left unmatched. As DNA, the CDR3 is TGTGCCAGCAGCCAAATCGGGACTAGCGGCTACAATGAGCAGTTCTTC. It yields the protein CASSQIGTSGYNEQFF.

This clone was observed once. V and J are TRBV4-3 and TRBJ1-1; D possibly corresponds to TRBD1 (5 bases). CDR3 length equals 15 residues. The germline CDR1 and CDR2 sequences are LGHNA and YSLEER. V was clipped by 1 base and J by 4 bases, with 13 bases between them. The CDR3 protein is CASSQVGGRGTEAFF. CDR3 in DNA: TGCGCCAGCAGCCAAGTCGGGGGAAGAGGCACTGAAGCTTTCTTT.

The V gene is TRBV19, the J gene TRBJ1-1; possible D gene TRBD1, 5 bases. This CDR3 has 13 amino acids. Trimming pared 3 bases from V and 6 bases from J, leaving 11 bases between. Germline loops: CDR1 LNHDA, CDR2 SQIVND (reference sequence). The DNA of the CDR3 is TGTGCCAGTAGTATTCCCCCAGGGTCTGAAGCTTTCTTT. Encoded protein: CASSIPPGSEAFF.

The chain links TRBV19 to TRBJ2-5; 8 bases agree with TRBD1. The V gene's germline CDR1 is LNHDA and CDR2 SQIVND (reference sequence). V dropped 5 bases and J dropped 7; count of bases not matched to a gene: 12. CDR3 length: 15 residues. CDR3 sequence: CASSPTWTGPMTQYF. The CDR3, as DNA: TGTGCCAGTAGTCCAACGTGGACAGGGCCGATGACCCAGTACTTC.

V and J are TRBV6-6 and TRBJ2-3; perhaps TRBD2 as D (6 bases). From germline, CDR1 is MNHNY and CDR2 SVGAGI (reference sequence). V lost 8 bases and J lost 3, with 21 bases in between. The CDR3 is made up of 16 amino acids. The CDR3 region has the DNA TGTGCCAGCGCGGGGAGCGGGCCGGGTGTAACAGATACGCAGTATTTT. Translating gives CASAGSGPGVTDTQYF.

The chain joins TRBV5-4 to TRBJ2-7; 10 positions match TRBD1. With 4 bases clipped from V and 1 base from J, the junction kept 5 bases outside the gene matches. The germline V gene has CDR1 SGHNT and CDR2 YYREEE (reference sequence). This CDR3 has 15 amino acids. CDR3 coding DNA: TGTGCCAGCAGCAGACCGGGACAGGGGTCCTACGAGCAGTACTTC. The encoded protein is CASSRPGQGSYEQYF. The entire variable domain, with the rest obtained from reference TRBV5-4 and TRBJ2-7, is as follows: ETGVTQSPTHLIKTRGQQVTLRCSSQSGHNTVSWYQQALGQGPQFIFQYYREEENGRGNFPPRFSGLQFPNYSSELNVNALELDDSALYLCASSRPGQGSYEQYFGPGTRLTVT.

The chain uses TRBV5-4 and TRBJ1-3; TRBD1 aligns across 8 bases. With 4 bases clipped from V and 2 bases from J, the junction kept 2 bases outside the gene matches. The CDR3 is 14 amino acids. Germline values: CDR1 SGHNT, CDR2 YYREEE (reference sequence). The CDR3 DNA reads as TGTGCCAGCAGCATGGACAGGGCTGGAAACACCATATATTTT. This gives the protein CASSMDRAGNTIYF.

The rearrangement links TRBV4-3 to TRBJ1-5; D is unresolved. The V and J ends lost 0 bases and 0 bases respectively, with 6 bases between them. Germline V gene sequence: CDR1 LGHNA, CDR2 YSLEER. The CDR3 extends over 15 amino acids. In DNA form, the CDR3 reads TGCGCCAGCAGCCAAGATGCCTATAGCAATCAGCCCCAGCATTTT. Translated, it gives CASSQDAYSNQPQHF.

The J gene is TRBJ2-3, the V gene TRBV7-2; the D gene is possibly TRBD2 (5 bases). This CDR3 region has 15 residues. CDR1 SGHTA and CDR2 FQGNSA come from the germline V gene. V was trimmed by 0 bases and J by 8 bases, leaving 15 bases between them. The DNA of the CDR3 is TGTGCCAGCAGCTTAGCAGGTGCGAGTGGGAGTACGCAGTATTTT. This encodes CASSLAGASGSTQYF.

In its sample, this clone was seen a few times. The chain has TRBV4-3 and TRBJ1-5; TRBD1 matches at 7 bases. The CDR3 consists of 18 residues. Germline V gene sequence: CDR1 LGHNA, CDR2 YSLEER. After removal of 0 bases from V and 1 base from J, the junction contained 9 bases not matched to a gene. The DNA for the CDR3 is TGCGCCAGCAGCCAAGACCTAATGAGGGGGCTAAGCAATCAGCCCCAGCATTTT. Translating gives CASSQDLMRGLSNQPQHF.

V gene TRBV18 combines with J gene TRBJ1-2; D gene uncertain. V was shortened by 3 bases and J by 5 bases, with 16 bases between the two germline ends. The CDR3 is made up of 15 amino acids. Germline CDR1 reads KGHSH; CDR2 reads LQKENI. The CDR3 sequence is CASSPQVRMEYGYTF. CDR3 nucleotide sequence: TGTGCCAGCTCACCGCAAGTAAGGATGGAGTATGGCTACACCTTC.

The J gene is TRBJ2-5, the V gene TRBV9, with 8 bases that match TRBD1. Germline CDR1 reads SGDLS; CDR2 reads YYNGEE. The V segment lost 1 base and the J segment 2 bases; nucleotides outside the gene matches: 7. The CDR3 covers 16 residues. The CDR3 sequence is CASSVRSGQGQETQYF. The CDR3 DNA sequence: TGTGCCAGCAGCGTACGGTCAGGACAGGGTCAAGAGACCCAGTACTTC.

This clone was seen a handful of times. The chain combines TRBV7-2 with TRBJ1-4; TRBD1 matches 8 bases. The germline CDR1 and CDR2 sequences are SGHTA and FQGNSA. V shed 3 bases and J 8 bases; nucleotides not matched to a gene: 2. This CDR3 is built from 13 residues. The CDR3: CASSLPGGEKLFF. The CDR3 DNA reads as TGTGCCAGCAGCTTGCCAGGGGGCGAAAAACTGTTTTTT.